This T cell receptor (beta chain) came from a study of neurological immune-mediated disorders. Time point of the sample: longitudinal time-point 3. Unsorted libraries were prepared from 2 million PBMCs held at -80 C. By its share, this clonotype is medium-sized. One entry per CDR3 protein results from TCRdb running MiXCR on the 5' RACE reads. The table shows roughly 49,000 distinct CDR3 sequences, with about 12% occurring only once. The germline CDR1 and CDR2 sequences are SGHRS and YFSETQ. The CDR3 is 12 residues long. V lost 5 bases and J lost 12; bases outside the gene matches: 3. What was sequenced was PBMCs. The clonotype originates from a male donor with HTLV-1-associated myelopathy (HAM/TSP). V usage is TRBV5-1 and J usage is TRBJ1-6; 9 bases are shared with TRBD1. CDR3 DNA: TGCGCCAGCAGGAGACAGGGGGAACCCCTCCACTTT. This translates into CASRRQGEPLHF.